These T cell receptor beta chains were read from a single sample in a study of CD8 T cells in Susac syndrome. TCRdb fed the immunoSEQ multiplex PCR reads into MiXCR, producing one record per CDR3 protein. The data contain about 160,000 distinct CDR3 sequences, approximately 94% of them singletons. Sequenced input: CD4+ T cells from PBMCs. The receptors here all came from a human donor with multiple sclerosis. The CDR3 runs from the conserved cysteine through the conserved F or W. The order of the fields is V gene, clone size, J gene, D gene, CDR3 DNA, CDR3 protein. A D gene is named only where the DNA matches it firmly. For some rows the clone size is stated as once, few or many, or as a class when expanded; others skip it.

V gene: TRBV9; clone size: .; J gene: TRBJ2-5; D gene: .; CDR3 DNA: TGTGCCAGCAGCGTCGATTTTAGACAGGGAGGAGAGACCCAGTACTTC; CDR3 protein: CASSVDFRQGGETQYF
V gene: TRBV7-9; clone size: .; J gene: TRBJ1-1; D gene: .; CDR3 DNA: TGTGCCAGCAGCTTAGAAACAGTCCAGAACACTGAAGCTTTCTTT; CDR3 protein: CASSLETVQNTEAFF
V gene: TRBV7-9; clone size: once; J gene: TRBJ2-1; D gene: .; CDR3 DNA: TGTGCCATCCCCGGCGGGCCCGGCTCCTACAATGAGCAGTTCTTC; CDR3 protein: CAIPGGPGSYNEQFF
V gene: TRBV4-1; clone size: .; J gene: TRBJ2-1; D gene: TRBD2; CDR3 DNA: TGCGCCAGCAGCCATATGACTAGCGGGACCAATGAGCAGTTCTTC; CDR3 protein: CASSHMTSGTNEQFF
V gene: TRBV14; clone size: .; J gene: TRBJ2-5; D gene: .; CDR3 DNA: TGTGCCAGCAGCCAAGGCCTGGGGGAGACCCAGTACTTC; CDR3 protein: CASSQGLGETQYF
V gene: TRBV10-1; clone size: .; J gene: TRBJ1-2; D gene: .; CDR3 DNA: TGCGCCAGCAGTGAGTCCACTACAGGCTACACCTTC; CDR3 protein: CASSESTTGYTF
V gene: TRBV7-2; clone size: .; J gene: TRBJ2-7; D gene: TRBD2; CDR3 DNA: TGTGCCAGCAGCTTAATACTAGCGGGAGGCCAGCAGTACTTC; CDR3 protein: CASSLILAGGQQYF
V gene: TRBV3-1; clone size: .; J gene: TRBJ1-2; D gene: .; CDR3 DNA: TGTGCCAGCAGCCAAGATGGACAGTTATACTATGGCTACACCTTC; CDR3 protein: CASSQDGQLYYGYTF
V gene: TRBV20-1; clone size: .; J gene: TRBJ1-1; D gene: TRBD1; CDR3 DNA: TGCAGTGCTAGACGGACAGGTGAAGCTTTCTTT; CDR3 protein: CSARRTGEAFF
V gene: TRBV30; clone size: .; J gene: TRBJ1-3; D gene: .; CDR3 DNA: TGTGCCTGGAGTGCTACAGGGTATAGAAACACCATATATTTT; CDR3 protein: CAWSATGYRNTIYF
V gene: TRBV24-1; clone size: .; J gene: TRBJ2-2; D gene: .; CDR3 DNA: TGTGCCACCGCGGGGAACCCTCCCCAGGGCGGGGAGCTGTTTTTT; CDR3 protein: CATAGNPPQGGELFF
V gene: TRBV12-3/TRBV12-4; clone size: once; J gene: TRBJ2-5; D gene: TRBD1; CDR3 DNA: TGTGCCAGCAGTTTGCGGACAGGGGGTCGGGAGACCCAGTACTTC; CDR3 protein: CASSLRTGGRETQYF
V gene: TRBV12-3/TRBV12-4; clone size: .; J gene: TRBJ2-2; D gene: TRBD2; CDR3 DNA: TGTGCCAGCAGTGCTCGTAGCGGGAGGGCCTTTACCGGGGAGCTGTTTTTT; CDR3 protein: CASSARSGRAFTGELFF
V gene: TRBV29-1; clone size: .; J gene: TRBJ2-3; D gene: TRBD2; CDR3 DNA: TGCAGCGTCCCGACTAGCGGTTCCACAGATACGCAGTATTTT; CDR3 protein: CSVPTSGSTDTQYF
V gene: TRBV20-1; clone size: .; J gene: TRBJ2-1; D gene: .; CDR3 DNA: TGCAGTGCTAAGGGGTACAATGAGCAGTTCTTC; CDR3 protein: CSAKGYNEQFF
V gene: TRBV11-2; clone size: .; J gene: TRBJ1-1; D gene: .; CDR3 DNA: TGTGCCAGCAGCACCCCACAGGGAGGGAACACTGAAGCTTTCTTT; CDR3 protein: CASSTPQGGNTEAFF
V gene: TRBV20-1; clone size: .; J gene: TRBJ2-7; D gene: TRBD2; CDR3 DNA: TGCAGTGCTAGAGTGAGACTAGCGGGAGTTTACGAGCAGTACTTC; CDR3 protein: CSARVRLAGVYEQYF
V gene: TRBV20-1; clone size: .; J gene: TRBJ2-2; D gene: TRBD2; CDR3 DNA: TGCAGTGCTAGTACTAGCGGGAGCACCGGGGAGCTGTTTTTT; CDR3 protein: CSASTSGSTGELFF
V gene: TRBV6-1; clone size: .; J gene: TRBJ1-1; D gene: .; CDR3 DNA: TGTGCCAGCAGTGACGGTGGAGGGCTCCAAGCTTTCTTT; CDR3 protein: CASSDGGGLQAFF
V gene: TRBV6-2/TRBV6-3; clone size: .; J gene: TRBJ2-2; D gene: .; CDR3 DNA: .; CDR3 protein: CASSFQMSGELFF
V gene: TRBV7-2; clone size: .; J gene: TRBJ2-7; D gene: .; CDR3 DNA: TGTGCCAGCAGCCTAAGCGGGTGGGGGAGTGAGCAGTACTTC; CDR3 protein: CASSLSGWGSEQYF
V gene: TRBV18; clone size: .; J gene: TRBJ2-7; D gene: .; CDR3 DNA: TGTGCCAGCTCACCAGATAGCCTGAGCTCCTACGAGCAGTACTTC; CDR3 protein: CASSPDSLSSYEQYF
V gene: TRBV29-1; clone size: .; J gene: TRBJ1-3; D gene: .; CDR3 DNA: TGCAGCGTTGGTCAGGGTTCCTCTGGAAACACCATATATTTT; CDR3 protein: CSVGQGSSGNTIYF
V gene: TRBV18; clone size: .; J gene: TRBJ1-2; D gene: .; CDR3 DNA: TGTGCCAGCTCGGCACAGGGCTATGGCTACACCTTC; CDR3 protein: CASSAQGYGYTF
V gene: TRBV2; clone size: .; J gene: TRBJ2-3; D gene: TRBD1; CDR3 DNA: TGTGCCAGCAGTGAGGACAGGGCTGGCACAGATACGCAGTATTTT; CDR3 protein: CASSEDRAGTDTQYF
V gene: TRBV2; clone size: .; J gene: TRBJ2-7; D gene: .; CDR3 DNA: TGTGCCAGCACTGGGACGCAGAAACCCTACGAGCAGTACTTC; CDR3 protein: CASTGTQKPYEQYF
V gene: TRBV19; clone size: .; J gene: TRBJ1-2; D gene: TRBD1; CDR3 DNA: TGTGCCAGTAGTCTCCAATACAGGGGAGGAGGCTACACCTTC; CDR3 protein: CASSLQYRGGGYTF
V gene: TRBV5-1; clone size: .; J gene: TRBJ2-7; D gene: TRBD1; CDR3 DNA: TGCGCCAGCAGACGGGACAGTACCTGGGGGAAGCAGTACTTC; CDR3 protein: CASRRDSTWGKQYF
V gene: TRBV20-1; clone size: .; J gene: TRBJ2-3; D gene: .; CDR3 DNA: TGCAGTGCTAGCGGAAGGGGGAGGGATACGCAGTATTTT; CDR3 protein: CSASGRGRDTQYF
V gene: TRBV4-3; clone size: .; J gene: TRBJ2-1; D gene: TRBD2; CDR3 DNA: TGCGCCAGCAGCCAAGAGCTAGCGGGAGTGCGGCAGTTCTTC; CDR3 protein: CASSQELAGVRQFF
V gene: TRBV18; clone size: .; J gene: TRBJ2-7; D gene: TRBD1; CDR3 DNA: TGTGCCAGCTCTCAATACAGGGGATACGAGCAGTACTTC; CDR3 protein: CASSQYRGYEQYF
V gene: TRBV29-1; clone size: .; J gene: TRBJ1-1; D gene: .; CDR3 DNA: TGCAGCGTTGATGGAGGACGGAGTTGGAACACTGAAGCTTTCTTT; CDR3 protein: CSVDGGRSWNTEAFF
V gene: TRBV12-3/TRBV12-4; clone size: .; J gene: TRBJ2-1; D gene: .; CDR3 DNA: TGTGCCAGCAGTAATAGTCGCGAGCAGTTCTTC; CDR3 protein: CASSNSREQFF
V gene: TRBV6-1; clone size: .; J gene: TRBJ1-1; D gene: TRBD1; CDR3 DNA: TGTGCCAGCACCCAACAGGGGACGAACACTGAAGCTTTCTTT; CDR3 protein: CASTQQGTNTEAFF
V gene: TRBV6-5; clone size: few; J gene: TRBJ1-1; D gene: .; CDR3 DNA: TGTGCCAGCAGTTATAGGGGGGATACTGAAGCTTTCTTT; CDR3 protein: CASSYRGDTEAFF
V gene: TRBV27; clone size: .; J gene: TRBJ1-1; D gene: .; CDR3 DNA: TGTGCCAGCAGTTTACAGAGCATAGGGATGAACACTGAAGCTTTCTTT; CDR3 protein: CASSLQSIGMNTEAFF
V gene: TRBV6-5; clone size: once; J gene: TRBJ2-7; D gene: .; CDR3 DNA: TGTGCCAGCAGTTACACCGGGTCAAGGGGGTACGAGCAGTACTTC; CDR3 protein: CASSYTGSRGYEQYF
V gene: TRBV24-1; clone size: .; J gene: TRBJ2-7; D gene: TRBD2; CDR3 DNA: TGTGCCACCAGTGACCCTAGCGGGAGGCGCTACGAGCAGTACTTC; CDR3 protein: CATSDPSGRRYEQYF
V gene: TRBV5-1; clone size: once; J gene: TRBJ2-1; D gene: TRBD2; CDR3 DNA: TGCGCCAGCAGCTTGAGGGCTAGCGGGGTTTACAATGAGCAGTTCTTC; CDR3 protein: CASSLRASGVYNEQFF
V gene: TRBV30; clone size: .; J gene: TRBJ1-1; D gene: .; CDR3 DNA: TGTGCCTGGAGTTTGACGAGCGTGTTGTCCCAAGCTTTCTTT; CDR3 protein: CAWSLTSVLSQAFF
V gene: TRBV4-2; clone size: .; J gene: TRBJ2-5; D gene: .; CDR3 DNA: TGTGCCAGCAGCCCGCAGGGCTACGCAGAGACCCAGTACTTC; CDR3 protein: CASSPQGYAETQYF
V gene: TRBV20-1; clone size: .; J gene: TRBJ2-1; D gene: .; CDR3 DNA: TGCAGTGCGGTAATCGGGCCAGCATACAATGAGCAGTTCTTC; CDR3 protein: CSAVIGPAYNEQFF
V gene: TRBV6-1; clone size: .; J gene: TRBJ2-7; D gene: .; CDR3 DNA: TGTGCCAGCTTCAGGGACGGAGCCTCCTACGAGCAGTACTTC; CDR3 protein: CASFRDGASYEQYF
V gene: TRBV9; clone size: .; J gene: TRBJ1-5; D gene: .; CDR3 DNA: TGTGCCAGCAGCGTAGCGGGGGTGGATCAGCCCCAGCATTTT; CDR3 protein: CASSVAGVDQPQHF
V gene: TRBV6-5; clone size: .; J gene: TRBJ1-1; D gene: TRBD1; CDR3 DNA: TGTGCCAGCAGGCGGGACAGGGGGAACACTGAAGCTTTCTTT; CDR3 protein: CASRRDRGNTEAFF
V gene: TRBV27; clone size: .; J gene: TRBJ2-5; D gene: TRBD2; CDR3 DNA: TGTGCCAGCAGTCGAGCGGGAGAGGGGGAGACCCAGTACTTC; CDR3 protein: CASSRAGEGETQYF
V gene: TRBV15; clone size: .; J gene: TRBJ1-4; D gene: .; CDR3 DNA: TGTGCCACCAGCAGAGATTATAACCGGTGGGAAAAACTGTTTTTT; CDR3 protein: CATSRDYNRWEKLFF
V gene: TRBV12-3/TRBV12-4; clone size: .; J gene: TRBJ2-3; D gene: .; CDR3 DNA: TGTGCCAGCAGTTTTACTAATACGCAGTATTTT; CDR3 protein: CASSFTNTQYF
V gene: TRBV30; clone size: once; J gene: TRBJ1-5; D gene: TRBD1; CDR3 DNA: TGTGCCTGGAGTGTAGACAGGGCGGGTCAGCCCCAGCATTTT; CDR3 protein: CAWSVDRAGQPQHF
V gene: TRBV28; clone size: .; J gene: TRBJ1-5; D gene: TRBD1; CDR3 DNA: TGTGCCAGCAGATCGACAGGGGCCGGCAATCAGCCCCAGCATTTT; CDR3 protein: CASRSTGAGNQPQHF
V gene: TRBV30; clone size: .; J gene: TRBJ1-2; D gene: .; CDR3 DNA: TGTGCCTGGAACCAGGGTGGAGGCTACACCTTC; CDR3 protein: CAWNQGGGYTF
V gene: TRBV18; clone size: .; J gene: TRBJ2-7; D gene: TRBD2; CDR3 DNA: TGTGCCAGCTCGCATACTAGCGGGAACACCTACGAGCAGTACTTC; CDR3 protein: CASSHTSGNTYEQYF